The 20 T cell receptor beta chains given below trace back to one sample, sequenced in a study of blood T cell repertoires in COVID-19. Produced via immunoSEQ multiplex PCR; TCRdb's table is partial and in-frame only. In the table there are 140,000 to 150,000 clones, over 70% of which are singletons. The sequenced material came from peripheral blood. All receptors derive from a woman between 45 and 65 years old with acute or convalescent COVID-19.

V and J are TRBV6-1 and TRBJ1-5; no definite D call. Trimming removed 2 bases from V and 0 bases from J, with 11 bases in between. The CDR3 length is 16 residues. Germline V gene lookup returns CDR1 MNHNS and CDR2 SASEGT. In DNA, the CDR3 is TGTGCCAGCAGTGAATGGGCAGCTAATAGCAATCAGCCCCAGCATTTT. Translated: CASSEWAANSNQPQHF.

The chain recombines TRBV25-1 with TRBJ1-6; possible D gene TRBD1, 5 bases. The CDR3 has 17 amino acids. V gave up 5 bases and J gave up 3 bases, with 17 bases separating them. The germline V gene has CDR1 MGHDK and CDR2 SYGVNS. CDR3 bases: TGTGCCAGCAGTCCCGCAGCGGGGGTCGGCTATAATTCACCCCTCCACTTT. Translated, it gives CASSPAAGVGYNSPLHF.

In this sample, this clone turned up a few times. The CDR3 nucleotides read TGTGCCAGCTCACCACGCTCGCAGGGGGAAAGGTCAGGCAATCAGCCCCAGCATTTT. Translating gives CASSPRSQGERSGNQPQHF. The V and J genes are TRBV18 and TRBJ1-5; TRBD1 matches at 7 bases. The V gene's germline CDR1 is KGHSH and CDR2 LQKENI. Trimming cost V 1 base and J 2 bases; bases outside gene matches: 14. The CDR3 loop spans 19 amino acids. Drawing the rest from reference TRBV18 and TRBJ1-5, the complete variable domain is NAGVMQNPRHLVRRRGQEARLRCSPMKGHSHVYWYRQLPEEGLKFMVYLQKENIIDESGMPKERFSAEFPKEGPSILRIQQVVRGDSAAYFCASSPRSQGERSGNQPQHFGDGTRLSIL.

The rearrangement uses TRBV27 and TRBJ2-7, with 9 nucleotides matching TRBD1. The V gene end was trimmed by 9 bases and the J gene end by 2 bases; junction bases not matched to a gene: 5. Germline V gene sequence: CDR1 MNHEY, CDR2 SMNVEV (reference sequence). The CDR3 is made up of 13 amino acids. CDR3 residues: CASAGTGTYEQYF. The CDR3 nucleotides are TGTGCCAGTGCCGGGACAGGGACCTACGAGCAGTACTTC.

The V call is TRBV18, the J call TRBJ2-5; tentative D call: TRBD1 (5 bases). The germline V and J ends were trimmed by 2 bases and 4 bases, with 20 bases remaining between them. The CDR3 runs to 17 residues. Looked up from germline, CDR1 is KGHSH and CDR2 is LQKENI. CDR3 sequence reads: CASSPIQGLPVGETQYF. CDR3 DNA sequence: TGTGCCAGCTCACCAATCCAGGGATTACCAGTGGGAGAGACCCAGTACTTC. The full variable domain, completed using reference TRBV18 and TRBJ2-5, is NAGVMQNPRHLVRRRGQEARLRCSPMKGHSHVYWYRQLPEEGLKFMVYLQKENIIDESGMPKERFSAEFPKEGPSILRIQQVVRGDSAAYFCASSPIQGLPVGETQYFGPGTRLLVL.

The chain couples TRBV6-5 to TRBJ2-4, with D maybe TRBD1 (6 bases). The CDR3 spans 14 residues. Germline assignment: CDR1 MNHEY and CDR2 SVGAGI. V lost 6 bases to trimming and J lost 8 bases, with 17 bases between them. The CDR3: CASSLQQGNDIQYF. The CDR3 DNA reads as TGTGCCAGCAGCCTACAACAGGGTAACGACATTCAGTACTTC.

The J gene is TRBJ2-7, the V gene TRBV6-5, with 14 bases lining up with TRBD2. J gave up 5 bases and V 4 bases, and 4 bases lay outside the gene matches. CDR3 length: 15 residues. Germline V gives CDR1 MNHEY, CDR2 SVGAGI. The CDR3 here is CASSFAGLAGDEQYF. The CDR3, as DNA: TGTGCCAGCAGTTTTGCGGGACTAGCGGGAGACGAGCAGTACTTC.

Concerning this clone: Sequence at one end of the junction differs from germline and may be a read error. The chain uses TRBV7-7 and TRBJ1-1, with D perhaps TRBD1 (6 bases). The CDR3 contains 14 residues. Germline CDR1 SSHAT, CDR2 FNYEAQ (reference sequence). CDR3 protein: CASSLNRESTEAFF. The CDR3 DNA follows: TGTGCTAGCAGCTTAAACAGGGAGAGCACTGAAGCTTTCTTT.

The chain has TRBV27 and TRBJ1-1; D remains ambiguous. V was shortened by 2 bases and J by 3 bases, with 10 bases between the two germline ends. Per the germline V gene, CDR1 is MNHEY and CDR2 is SMNVEV (reference sequence). The CDR3 contains 14 residues. DNA for the CDR3: TGTGCCAGCAGTTTAGAGGGCGGGTACACTGAAGCTTTCTTT. Translation gives CASSLEGGYTEAFF.

This clone was seen only once. The rearrangement joins TRBV6-1 to TRBJ2-5; maybe TRBD2 (5 bases). Trimming took off 4 bases at V and 7 bases at J, with 28 bases between the two ends. CDR3 size: 18 residues. Germline CDR1 MNHNS, CDR2 SASEGT. CDR3 region: CASSATFPGGLGVWTQYF. CDR3 DNA sequence: TGTGCCAGCAGTGCCACCTTTCCCGGAGGACTGGGAGTTTGGACCCAGTACTTC.

The V call is TRBV14, the J call TRBJ2-7, with 7 bases lining up with TRBD1. Looked up from germline, CDR1 is SGHDN and CDR2 is FVKESK. The ends lost 7 bases at V and 0 bases at J; junction bases unmatched: 6. This CDR3 spans 14 amino acids. For the CDR3, the DNA is TGTGCCAGCACTTTAGGGGGCTACTCCTACGAGCAGTACTTC. This codes for CASTLGGYSYEQYF.

The count of this clone is one. The CDR3, as DNA: TGTGCCAGCAGCCAGACAGTGAACACTGAAGCTTTCTTT. It translates to CASSQTVNTEAFF. This chain links TRBV5-6 with TRBJ1-1; weak D call: TRBD1 (5 bases). The CDR3 runs 13 residues. V lost 4 bases to trimming and J lost 0 bases, with 7 bases between them. Germline V CDR1 and CDR2: SGHDT, YYEEEE.

CDR3 sequence reads: CASSAAPQRMNTEAFF. The CDR3 coding sequence is TGTGCCAGCTCCGCGGCCCCGCAACGGATGAACACTGAAGCTTTCTTT. The rearrangement links TRBV18 to TRBJ1-1; D is uncertain. V lost 6 bases and J lost 0, with 17 bases in between. The CDR3 spans 16 residues. The V gene's germline CDR1 is KGHSH and CDR2 LQKENI.

The V gene is TRBV18, the J gene TRBJ1-3, with D perhaps TRBD1 (5 bases). The CDR3 is made up of 16 amino acids. Trimming cost V 0 bases and J 4 bases, with 13 bases left between them. The germline gives CDR1 KGHSH, CDR2 LQKENI. CDR3 loop: CASSPPAQGSGNTIYF. The CDR3 coding sequence is TGTGCCAGCTCACCACCGGCCCAGGGTTCGGGAAACACCATATATTTT.

This chain links TRBV2 with TRBJ1-1; D is uncertain. The CDR3 spans 14 residues. CDR1 and CDR2 from the germline V gene are SNHLY and FYNNEI. V lost 3 bases to trimming and J lost 1 base, with 9 bases between them. CDR3 sequence reads: CASSEGSWNTEAFF. The DNA of the CDR3 is TGTGCCAGCAGTGAGGGCAGTTGGAACACTGAAGCTTTCTTT.

The chain recombines TRBV5-4 with TRBJ1-1; 8 bases agree with TRBD1. CDR3 length: 16 amino acids. V shed 0 bases, J shed 7 bases, and the junction held 11 bases outside the gene matches. Germline lookup yields CDR1 SGHNT and CDR2 YYREEE (reference sequence). The CDR3: CASSLGAGGKYIEAFF. CDR3 DNA: TGTGCCAGCAGCTTGGGGGCAGGGGGCAAGTATATTGAAGCTTTCTTT.

The J gene is TRBJ2-6, the V gene TRBV4-2; no reliable D call. The V and J ends lost 2 bases and 4 bases respectively, with 18 bases between them. Germline CDR1 is LGHNA and CDR2 is YNFKEQ. This CDR3 contains 18 residues. The CDR3 coding sequence is TGTGCCAGCAGCCAACCTAATGGGTCCGTGAGGGGGGCCAACGTCCTGACTTTC. Amino acids: CASSQPNGSVRGANVLTF.

CDR3 region: CASSWTGRGYTF. The DNA for the CDR3 is TGTGCCAGCAGCTGGACAGGACGTGGCTACACCTTC. The chain carries TRBV5-6 and TRBJ1-2, with 7 bases matching TRBD1. CDR1 SGHDT and CDR2 YYEEEE come from the germline V gene. V shed 3 bases, J shed 7 bases, and the junction held 3 bases outside the gene matches. The CDR3 has 12 amino acids.

CDR3 amino acids: CASSQDYSYGYTF. The CDR3 nucleotides read TGTGCCAGCAGCCAAGATTACAGCTATGGCTACACCTTC. The chain joins TRBV14 to TRBJ1-2; D is unclear. V lost 0 bases and J 4 bases, leaving 6 bases between the germline ends. This CDR3 contains 13 residues. CDR1 and CDR2 from the germline V gene are SGHDN and FVKESK.

The CDR3 loop reads CASSLSPSSYEQYF. As DNA, the CDR3 is TGCGCCAGCAGCTTGTCCCCTAGTAGCTACGAGCAGTACTTC. The rearrangement joins TRBV5-1 to TRBJ2-7; D remains ambiguous. The germline V gene has CDR1 SGHRS and CDR2 YFSETQ. Trimming removed 1 base from V and 3 bases from J, with 11 bases in between. This CDR3 is 14 amino acids long.